The 28 T cell receptor beta chains listed next were all sequenced from one sample in a study of blood T cells in healthy people across ages. A sample-barcoded 5' primer and a J-beta primer mix were used in a second PCR of roughly 7 to 11 cycles. TCRdb re-called the 5' RACE reads through MiXCR, storing one row per CDR3 protein. This table holds hundreds of thousands of distinct CDR3 sequences, 32% found once. The specimen was blood. Every receptor here comes from a woman over 75 in good health.

Details on this clonotype: Given a much more abundant clone one base away, this may be a read error. This rearrangement joins TRBV3-1 to TRBJ2-7; 8 bases are a match to TRBD1. The CDR3 is 15 amino acids. Germline loops: CDR1 LGHDT, CDR2 YNNKEL (reference sequence). With V trimmed by 1 base and J by 3 bases, 5 bases remained unmatched. CDR3 loop: CASSQGRQGCYEQYF. In DNA, the CDR3 is TGTGCCAGCAGCCAAGGAAGACAGGGGTGCTACGAGCAGTACTTC.

There are a few counts of this clonotype. One base away lies a much larger clone, so this may be a sequencing read error. The rearrangement links TRBV5-1 to TRBJ2-7, with TRBD2 as a possible D gene (5 bases). Looked up from germline, CDR1 is SGHRS and CDR2 is YFSETQ. Trimming cost V 3 bases and J 3 bases, with 13 bases left between them. This CDR3 spans 14 amino acids. CDR3 nucleotides: TGCGCCAGCAGCTGGACTCGGAGCGGCTACGAGCAGTACTTC. The encoded protein is CASSWTRSGYEQYF.

The gene calls are TRBV30 and TRBJ2-1; D possibly corresponds to TRBD1 (5 bases). CDR1 GTSNPN and CDR2 SVGIG come from the germline V gene (reference sequence). The V gene lost 1 base and the J gene lost 10 bases, with 17 bases spanning the gap. The CDR3 spans 14 residues. CDR3 region: CAWSASSQGYEQFF. The CDR3 coding sequence is TGTGCCTGGAGTGCCTCGAGCCAGGGCTACGAGCAGTTCTTC.

This clonotype was seen repeatedly, ten times or more. The genes are TRBV7-9 and TRBJ1-6; D perhaps matches TRBD1 (6 bases). V gave up 1 base and J gave up 8 bases, with 9 bases separating them. Germline values: CDR1 SEHNR, CDR2 FQNEAQ (reference sequence). The CDR3 has 14 amino acids. The CDR3 DNA follows: TGTGCCAGCAGCTTAGGGGACATTTATTCACCCCTCCACTTT. Protein: CASSLGDIYSPLHF.

As for this clonotype: A much larger clone is a single base away; this may be a read error. The chain carries TRBV7-3 and TRBJ2-1, with D tentatively TRBD1 (5 bases). CDR3 length equals 15 residues. Trimming took 2 bases from V and 6 from J, leaving 14 bases between them. Germline CDR1 SGHTA, CDR2 FQGTGA. The CDR3 DNA reads TGTGCCAGCAGCTTAGGTAGCAGGGTTCGCAATGAGCAGTTCTTC. Translated: CASSLGSRVRNEQFF.

The chain carries TRBV4-1 and TRBJ2-5; D is possibly TRBD1 (5 bases). Germline loops: CDR1 MGHRA, CDR2 YSYEKL. The CDR3 has 14 residues. V was cut by 3 bases and J by 0 bases, with 8 bases left in between. CDR3 in DNA: TGCGCCAGCAGCCACACGACAGACCAAGAGACCCAGTACTTC. Translating gives CASSHTTDQETQYF.

The table lists this clonotype with a few counts. The rearrangement joins TRBV6-2 or TRBV6-3 to TRBJ2-7, with a tentative D call TRBD1 (6 bases). The CDR3 covers 15 residues. Germline V gene sequence: CDR1 MNHEY, CDR2 SVGEGT. The germline V and J ends were trimmed by 2 bases and 6 bases, with 17 bases remaining between them. CDR3: CASSYTQGKLREQYF. For the CDR3, the DNA is TGTGCCAGCAGTTACACCCAGGGGAAGCTGCGCGAGCAGTACTTC.

About this clonotype itself: Possible read error: a much larger clone is one base away. The chain carries TRBV5-6 and TRBJ2-3; tentative D call: TRBD2 (6 bases). This CDR3 spans 14 amino acids. CDR1 is SGHDT and CDR2 is YYEEEE in the germline V gene. This chain's CDR3 is CANSLGLEADTQYF. CDR3 coding DNA: TGTGCCAACAGCTTGGGACTGGAAGCAGATACGCAGTATTTT.

J is TRBJ2-2 and V is TRBV5-5; TRBD2 is a possible D gene (6 bases). Looked up from germline, CDR1 is SGHKS and CDR2 is YYEKEE (reference sequence). V dropped 6 bases and J dropped 0 bases, with 15 bases sitting between them. The CDR3 runs 16 residues. CDR3 loop: CASTGGGASNTGELFF. The CDR3 coding sequence is TGTGCCAGCACCGGGGGTGGTGCTTCGAACACCGGGGAGCTGTTTTTT.

This clonotype was observed a single time. A read error may explain this, as a much larger clone is one base away. The V gene is TRBV21-1, the J gene TRBJ2-7; the table's TRBD2 call for D was not verified on the DNA. TRBV21-1 is a pseudogene segment. The CDR3 totals 17 residues. The CDR3, as DNA: TGTGCCAGCAGCAGAGCTGGAGCTGGAGGGGACCCCCACGAGCAGTACTTC. It yields the protein CASSRAGAGGDPHEQYF.

The chain is built from TRBV30 and TRBJ2-1, with 15 bases aligning to TRBD2. Trimming removed 1 base from V and 3 bases from J; junction bases left unmatched: 7. This CDR3 spans 18 amino acids. The V gene's germline CDR1 is GTSNPN and CDR2 SVGIG (reference sequence). CDR3 region: CAWSAWTSGGASYNEQFF. CDR3 DNA sequence: TGTGCCTGGAGTGCCTGGACTAGCGGGGGGGCCAGCTACAATGAGCAGTTCTTC.

This clonotype was observed a handful of times. A much larger clone is a single base away; this may be a read error. The chain employs TRBV25-1 and TRBJ2-7; the match to TRBD1 covers 7 bases. This CDR3 contains 18 residues. CDR1 MGHDK and CDR2 SYGVNS come from the germline V gene. With 4 bases clipped from V and 7 bases from J, the junction kept 22 bases outside the gene matches. CDR3 sequence (DNA): TGTGCCAGCAGTGCAACCCGACAGGGAAACTTCGGCGGCAATGAGCAGTACTTC. The encoded protein is CASSATRQGNFGGNEQYF.

V and J are TRBV20-1 and TRBJ1-5; D is possibly TRBD1 (6 bases). The germline V gene has CDR1 DFQATT and CDR2 SNEGSKA (reference sequence). V shed 1 base and J shed 3 bases, with 13 bases lying between them. The CDR3 consists of 15 residues. In nucleotides, the CDR3 is TGCAGTGCTAGAGTTGTGGACAGATTCAATCAGCCCCAGCATTTT. Translation gives CSARVVDRFNQPQHF.

This clonotype has a count of ten or more. The genes are TRBV6-5 and TRBJ2-1, with 12 nucleotides matching TRBD2. This CDR3 is built from 14 residues. The germline V gene encodes CDR1 MNHEY and CDR2 SVGAGI. V dropped 8 bases and J dropped 10; count of bases not matched to a gene: 9. Written as DNA, the CDR3 is TGTGCCAGCGCGGAGGGGCTAGCGGGGGGGGAGCAGTTCTTC. Translation gives CASAEGLAGGEQFF.

The table lists this clonotype with many counts. The rearrangement uses TRBV12-3 or TRBV12-4 and TRBJ2-7, with TRBD1 as a possible D gene (5 bases). The CDR3 contains 17 residues. Trimming shortened V by 5 bases and J by 2 bases, and 22 bases separated the two germline ends. CDR3 in DNA: TGTGCCAGCAGTCTCTTCCTTATGGACAAGCTCCCCTACGAGCAGTACTTC. The encoded protein is CASSLFLMDKLPYEQYF.

This clonotype showed up just once. This may stem from a read error, because a much larger clone lies one nucleotide away. The chain links TRBV28 to TRBJ1-2, with D unclear. In germline, CDR1 is MDHEN, CDR2 SYDVKM. This CDR3 spans 12 amino acids. The CDR3 loop is CTSRGQLYGYTF. The CDR3 nucleotides are TGTACCAGCAGAGGGCAGCTCTATGGCTACACCTTC.

The V gene is TRBV29-1, the J gene TRBJ2-3; D is perhaps TRBD2 (7 bases). Trimming shortened V by 2 bases and J by 6 bases, and 15 bases separated the two germline ends. This CDR3 has 14 amino acids. Germline V lookup: CDR1 SQVTM, CDR2 ANQGSEA. CDR3 loop: CSVEPARGGDTQYF. The DNA of the CDR3 is TGCAGCGTTGAACCCGCCAGGGGAGGGGATACGCAGTATTTT.

This clonotype was observed a few times. This may arise from a read error, as a much more abundant clone is one base away. The V call is TRBV3-1, the J call TRBJ2-7; D tentatively fits TRBD1 or TRBD2 (6 bases each). The CDR3 sequence is 13 residues long. The V end was cut by 8 bases, the J end by 7 bases, with 18 bases between. Germline CDR1 and CDR2: LGHDT and YNNKEL (reference sequence). The CDR3 nucleotides read TGTGCCAGCGGGGTAGGGGGAGGTAGTGAGCAGTACTTC. Residues: CASGVGGGSEQYF.

The genes are TRBV7-9 and TRBJ1-2; D gene unclear. Germline values: CDR1 SEHNR, CDR2 FQNEAQ (reference sequence). The CDR3 runs 15 residues. Trimming removed 0 bases from V and 8 bases from J, with 16 bases in between. The CDR3 DNA follows: TGTGCCAGCAGCTTAGCAGGGTCCGACCTGGGGGGCTACACCTTC. Amino acids: CASSLAGSDLGGYTF.

This clonotype was detected ten times or more. The chain joins TRBV6-1 to TRBJ2-1; D unclear. The CDR3 sequence is 12 residues long. CDR1 and CDR2 (germline): MNHNS, SASEGT. Trimming took off 6 bases at V and 5 bases at J, with 8 bases between the two ends. CDR3 loop: CASRASDNEQFF. As DNA, the CDR3 is TGTGCCAGCAGGGCGTCGGACAATGAGCAGTTCTTC.

This clonotype was observed a single time. Relative to the germline gene, one junction end is altered; a read error may explain this. V gene TRBV20-1 combines with J gene TRBJ2-1, with 7 nucleotides matching TRBD1. The better agreement between TRBJ2-7 and the DNA end casts doubt on the J call. CDR1 and CDR2 (germline): DFQATT, SNEGSKA (reference sequence). This CDR3 has 14 residues. The CDR3 sequence: CGARDREHYNEQYF. In nucleotides, the CDR3 is TGCGGTGCTAGGGACAGAGAACATTACAATGAGCAGTACTTC.

This clonotype was detected many times. The chain has TRBV6-1 and TRBJ2-1; the match to TRBD2 covers 12 bases. V shed 4 bases, J shed 3 bases, and the junction held 1 base outside the gene matches. The CDR3 runs 15 residues. From germline, CDR1 is MNHNS and CDR2 SASEGT. CDR3 sequence: CASSVLAGGYNEQFF. The CDR3 nucleotides read TGTGCCAGCAGTGTACTAGCGGGGGGCTACAATGAGCAGTTCTTC.

This clonotype was detected once. The junction and the germline gene differ at one end; a read error may be behind it. This chain joins TRBV30 and TRBJ1-2; D possibly corresponds to TRBD1 (6 bases). Germline lookup yields CDR1 GTSNPN and CDR2 SVGIG (reference sequence). The CDR3 contains 12 residues. CDR3: CAWSRQDYGYTF. The CDR3 nucleotides read TGCGCCTGGAGTCGACAGGACTATGGCTACACCTTC.

This sequence joins TRBV20-1 and TRBJ2-5; 7 bases fit TRBD1. The J call is doubtful: the DNA matches TRBJ2-7 better. Germline CDR1 reads DFQATT; CDR2 reads SNEGSKA (reference sequence). The CDR3 covers 13 residues. The CDR3 spells CSAPGQFSYEQYF. The CDR3 coding sequence is TGCAGTGCGCCGGGACAGTTTTCCTACGAGCAGTACTTC.

The gene calls are TRBV20-1 and TRBJ2-7; TRBD1 agrees at 12 bases. Gene TRBJ2-5 matches the end of the DNA better, so the J call may be wrong. Per germline, CDR1 DFQATT and CDR2 SNEGSKA (reference sequence). CDR3 length: 15 residues. As DNA, the CDR3 is TGCAGTGCTAGAGGGGACAGGGGGCTGTGGGAGACCCAGTACTTC. Its protein is CSARGDRGLWETQYF.

The table lists this clonotype with many counts. The chain's CDR3 is CASSLGGTGRGIRNYGYTF. The CDR3 bases are TGTGCCAGCAGCTTAGGGGGGACAGGGAGGGGGATAAGAAACTATGGCTACACCTTC. The rearrangement uses TRBV7-2 and TRBJ1-2, with TRBD1 matching 9 bases. CDR3 length equals 19 residues. With 1 base clipped from V and 2 bases from J, the junction kept 14 bases outside the gene matches. Germline CDR1 reads SGHTA; CDR2 reads FQGNSA.

This clonotype was observed many times. The V call is TRBV5-1, the J call TRBJ1-2; D gene ambiguous. Germline V gene data show CDR1 as SGHRS and CDR2 as YFSETQ. The V end lost 0 bases, the J end lost 4 bases, and 7 bases lay between the germline ends. The CDR3 length is 13 residues. CDR3 DNA: TGCGCCAGCAGCTTGGCCGAGGCCTATGGCTACACCTTC. Translating gives CASSLAEAYGYTF. The variable domain in full, with the rest retrieved from reference TRBV5-1 and TRBJ1-2, is KAGVTQTPRYLIKTRGQQVTLSCSPISGHRSVSWYQQTPGQGLQFLFEYFSETQRNKGNFPGRFSGRQFSNSRSEMNVSTLELGDSALYLCASSLAEAYGYTFGSGTRLTVV.

Many counts were recorded for this clonotype. The chain couples TRBV6-1 to TRBJ2-7; no definite D call. Germline lookup yields CDR1 MNHNS and CDR2 SASEGT. The CDR3 runs 11 residues. The V end lost 3 bases, the J end lost 2 bases, and 2 bases lay between the germline ends. The CDR3 region has the DNA TGTGCCAGCAGTGAGGCCTACGAGCAGTACTTC. Translating gives CASSEAYEQYF.